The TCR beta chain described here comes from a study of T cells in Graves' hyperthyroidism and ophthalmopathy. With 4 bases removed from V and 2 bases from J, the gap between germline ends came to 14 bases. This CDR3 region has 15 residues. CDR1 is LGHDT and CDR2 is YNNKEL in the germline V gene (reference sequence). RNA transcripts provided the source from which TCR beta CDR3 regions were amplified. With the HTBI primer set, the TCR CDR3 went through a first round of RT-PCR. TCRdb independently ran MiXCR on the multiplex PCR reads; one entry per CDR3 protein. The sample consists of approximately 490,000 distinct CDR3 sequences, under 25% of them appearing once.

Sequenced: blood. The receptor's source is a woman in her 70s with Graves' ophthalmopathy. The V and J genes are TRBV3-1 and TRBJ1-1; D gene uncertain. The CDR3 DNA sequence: TGTGCCAGCAGCCCAAGGTTCCTGGGAAACACTGAAGCTTTCTTT. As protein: CASSPRFLGNTEAFF.